This T cell receptor beta chain was obtained from a study of blood T cell repertoires in COVID-19. Study in general: Donors in the United States, Italy and Spain gave samples during acute or convalescent COVID-19. T cells, B-cell-depleted T cells, or PBMCs provided the cDNA or gDNA that served as material.

In the original workflow: Amplifying reference gene primers gave estimates of nucleated cell counts. Data came from immunoSEQ multiplex PCR; TCRdb stores just in-frame clones and leaves some out. The D gene and trimming were derived from the DNA, and the V and J assignments and clone size from that table. The table includes about 15,000 clones, approximately 85% detected once. The CDR3 consists of 13 residues. V was clipped by 5 bases and J by 4 bases, with 12 bases between them. Germline V lookup: CDR1 MDHEN, CDR2 SYDVKM. The receptor's source is a man between 65 and 80 years old in a cohort sampled during active COVID-19. This rearrangement joins TRBV28 to TRBJ2-7, with D uncertain. The sample was peripheral blood. The CDR3 region is CASSSPNRYEQYF. In nucleotides, the CDR3 is TGTGCCAGCAGTAGCCCGAACCGGTACGAGCAGTACTTC.